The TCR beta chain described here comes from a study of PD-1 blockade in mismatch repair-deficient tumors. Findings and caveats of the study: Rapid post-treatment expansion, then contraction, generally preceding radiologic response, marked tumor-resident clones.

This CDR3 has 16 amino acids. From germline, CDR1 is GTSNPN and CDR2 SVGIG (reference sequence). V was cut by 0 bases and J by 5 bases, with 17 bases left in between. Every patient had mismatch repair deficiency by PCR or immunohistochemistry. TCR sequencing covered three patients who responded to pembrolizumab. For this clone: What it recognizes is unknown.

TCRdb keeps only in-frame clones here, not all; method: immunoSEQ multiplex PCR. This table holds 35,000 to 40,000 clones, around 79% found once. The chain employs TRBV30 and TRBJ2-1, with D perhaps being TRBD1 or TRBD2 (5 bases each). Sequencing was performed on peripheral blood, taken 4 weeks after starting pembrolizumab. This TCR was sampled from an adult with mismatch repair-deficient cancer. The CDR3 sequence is CAWSVWGRVGNNEQFF. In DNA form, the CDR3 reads TGTGCCTGGAGTGTATGGGGGAGAGTGGGTAACAATGAGCAGTTCTTC.